The clone carrying this T cell receptor (beta chain) was counted between two and nine times. TCRdb analysed the 5' RACE reads with MiXCR anew, one entry per CDR3 protein. The profile shows about 430,000 distinct CDR3 sequences, approximately 25% of them singletons. The germline CDR1 and CDR2 sequences are SQVTM and ANQGSEA. The CDR3 runs 9 residues. The sample belongs to a study of T-cell memory formation after mild COVID-19. This sequence joins TRBV29-1 and TRBJ1-2; D remains unclear. This sequence was found in an adult woman who had mild COVID-19 (a few samples of this study predate the infection). Cell type and time point are not known. Sequencing input: PBMCs or a T cell subset sorted from them (not recorded which). Here the CDR3 DNA reads TGCATTAGAGGTGTAGCCTACACCTTC. It codes for CIRGVAYTF.